The source of this T cell receptor beta chain is a study of blood T cell repertoires in COVID-19. Across the whole study: The analysed material was cDNA or gDNA that came from T cells, B-cell-depleted T cells, or PBMCs.

CDR1 is KGHDR and CDR2 is SFDVKD in the germline V gene. The CDR3 runs 14 residues. Trimming took 3 bases from V and 10 from J; bases not matched to a gene: 9. Authors' data handling: Amplification with reference gene primers provided the estimates of nucleated cell counts. Profiled with immunoSEQ multiplex PCR; TCRdb holds only in-frame clones, not every one. V and J calls and clone size are given by that table; D and trimming were obtained from the DNA. The sample has approximately 170,000 clones, around 86% seen once. The receptor was isolated from a man between 50 and 59 years old with active or convalescent COVID-19. This chain uses TRBV24-1 with TRBJ1-1; 8 bases are a match to TRBD1. Sequenced: peripheral blood. CDR3 loop: CATSDISGGLGAFF. The CDR3 DNA is TGTGCCACCAGTGATATTTCAGGGGGCCTCGGAGCTTTCTTT.